This T cell receptor (beta chain) was obtained from a study of beta chain features in type 1 diabetes. Overall study findings and caveats: Patients with type 1 diabetes showed fewer VDJ junction insertions and more deletions. Cells that show high TCR expression could be over-represented by cDNA sequencing.

This clone came up a few times. Its antigen is unidentified. Germline V CDR1 and CDR2: SGHTA, FQGNSA. Trimming removed 2 bases from V and 5 bases from J, with 12 bases in between. The CDR3 loop spans 14 amino acids. The whole isolated RNA underwent reverse transcription, so sequencing captured expressed TCRB transcripts. Method: immunoSEQ multiplex PCR; TCRdb's copy keeps in-frame clones and lacks some. The repertoire includes around 250,000 clones, 12% to 15% of them detected once, and about 0.027% sits in the top ten. About 100 mL of blood, on average, came from one heparinised draw per donor. Once sorted, every population was more than 95% pure.

This sequence was found in a woman aged 40 to 50 in good health. Sequenced input: naive CD4+ T cells from blood. The chain employs TRBV7-2 and TRBJ2-5; the D gene is possibly TRBD1 (6 bases). The chain's CDR3 is CASSLRTARETQYF. In nucleotides, the CDR3 is TGTGCCAGCAGCTTAAGGACAGCCAGGGAGACCCAGTACTTC. Full variable domain (rest looked up from reference TRBV7-2 and TRBJ2-5): GAGVSQSPSNKVTEKGKDVELRCDPISGHTALYWYRQSLGQGLEFLIYFQGNSAPDKSGLPSDRFSAERTGGSVSTLTIQRTQQEDSAVYLCASSLRTARETQYFGPGTRLLVL.